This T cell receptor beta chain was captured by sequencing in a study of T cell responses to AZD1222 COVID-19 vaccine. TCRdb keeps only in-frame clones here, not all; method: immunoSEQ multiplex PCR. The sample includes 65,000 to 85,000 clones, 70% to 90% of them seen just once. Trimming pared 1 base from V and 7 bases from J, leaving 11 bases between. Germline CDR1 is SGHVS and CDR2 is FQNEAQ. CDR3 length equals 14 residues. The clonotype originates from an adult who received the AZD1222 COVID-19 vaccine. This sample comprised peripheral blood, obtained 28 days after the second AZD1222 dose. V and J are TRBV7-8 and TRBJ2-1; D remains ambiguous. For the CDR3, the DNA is TGTGCCAGCAGCTTAGAGGGTAGTCGGAATGAGCAGTTCTTC. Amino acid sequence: CASSLEGSRNEQFF.